Following are 30 T cell receptor beta chains from one sample sequenced in a study of early T cells in non-severe SARS-CoV-2 infection. Each CDR3 protein is one row after TCRdb ran MiXCR on the 5' RACE reads. The sample includes roughly 88,000 distinct CDR3 sequences, 12% to 15% seen only once; the top ten take around 5.8%. Sequencing used whole blood. These receptors were obtained from an adult who was a healthcare worker with PCR-confirmed SARS-CoV-2 infection or an uninfected control (not recorded which).

This clonotype has only a few counts. The chain joins TRBV6-6 to TRBJ1-4; the D is unclear. This CDR3 spans 14 amino acids. Trimming left V 0 bases short and J 5 bases short, with 7 bases between. Germline V gene sequence: CDR1 MNHNY, CDR2 SVGAGI (reference sequence). In DNA, the CDR3 is TGTGCCAGCAGTTACTCAGGGCCGAATGAAAAACTGTTTTTT. Its translation is CASSYSGPNEKLFF.

The sample holds a few counts of this clonotype. The rearrangement uses TRBV28 and TRBJ1-2; D is uncertain. V was cut by 2 bases and J by 6 bases, with 13 bases left in between. Germline V CDR1 and CDR2: MDHEN, SYDVKM. There are 14 residues in the CDR3. CDR3 region: CASSLPVRTDGYTF. DNA of the CDR3: TGTGCCAGCAGTTTACCCGTCCGGACGGATGGCTACACCTTC.

This clonotype was detected only a few times. This rearrangement joins TRBV27 to TRBJ1-2, with D possibly matching TRBD1 (5 bases). This CDR3 region has 15 residues. V lost 6 bases and J 0 bases, leaving 14 bases between the germline ends. Germline CDR1 MNHEY, CDR2 SMNVEV (reference sequence). This chain's CDR3 is CASRLGTAPNYGYTF. CDR3 bases: TGTGCCAGCAGGCTCGGGACGGCACCTAACTATGGCTACACCTTC.

The CDR3 DNA sequence: TGTGCCAGCTCATACAGGGGTCAAAGCACCGGGGAGCTGTTTTTT. Translating it yields CASSYRGQSTGELFF. This chain joins TRBV18 and TRBJ2-2, with TRBD1 matching over 7 bases. Germline V gives CDR1 KGHSH, CDR2 LQKENI. CDR3 length: 15 residues. Losses at the gene ends were 5 bases for V and 4 bases for J; bases not matched to a gene: 7.

This clonotype was seen a few times. The rearrangement links TRBV11-2 to TRBJ2-2, with a weak D call TRBD1 (6 bases). With 2 bases removed from V and 0 bases from J, the gap between germline ends came to 16 bases. Germline assignment: CDR1 SGHAT and CDR2 FQNNGV. This CDR3 contains 18 residues. In DNA form, the CDR3 reads TGTGCCAGCAGCTTAAACTTCCAGGGGCCAGCGAACACCGGGGAGCTGTTTTTT. Translating gives CASSLNFQGPANTGELFF.

This clonotype was observed a few times. The rearrangement joins TRBV6-1 to TRBJ2-6; no clear D gene. The germline gives CDR1 MNHNS, CDR2 SASEGT. V dropped 6 bases and J dropped 0 bases, with 9 bases sitting between them. This CDR3 is built from 15 residues. Here the CDR3 reads CASRSRSSGANVLTF. CDR3 bases: TGTGCCAGCAGGTCAAGGAGCTCTGGGGCCAACGTCCTGACTTTC.

The genes are TRBV11-1 and TRBJ2-1; D perhaps matches TRBD2 (7 bases). V lost 5 bases to trimming and J lost 5 bases, with 16 bases between them. The germline CDR1 and CDR2 sequences are SGHAT and FQDESV (reference sequence). The CDR3 length is 15 residues. CDR3: CASSRWGGHDNEQFF. The CDR3 nucleotides are TGTGCCAGCAGCCGCTGGGGGGGGCACGACAATGAGCAGTTCTTC.

This clonotype was counted at least ten times. The chain recombines TRBV25-1 with TRBJ1-2, with a possible D match to TRBD1 (6 bases). The germline V gene encodes CDR1 MGHDK and CDR2 SYGVNS. This CDR3 spans 15 amino acids. Trimming left V 3 bases short and J 7 bases short, with 18 bases between. The CDR3 protein is CASSDPPTGFSGYTF. CDR3 DNA: TGTGCCAGCAGTGACCCCCCCACAGGGTTTTCTGGCTACACCTTC.

This clonotype came up many times. V and J are TRBV7-2 and TRBJ2-1; D possibly corresponds to TRBD2 (5 bases). Germline CDR1 is SGHTA and CDR2 is FQGNSA. The CDR3 covers 15 residues. Trimming removed 5 bases from V and 8 bases from J, with 19 bases in between. CDR3 region: CASSPIAPWGDEQFF. In DNA form, the CDR3 reads TGTGCCAGCAGCCCAATAGCCCCCTGGGGAGATGAGCAGTTCTTC.

The J gene is TRBJ2-3, the V gene TRBV2, with TRBD1 identical over 7 bases. V shed 6 bases and J 1 base; nucleotides not matched to a gene: 7. The CDR3 runs to 15 residues. CDR1 SNHLY and CDR2 FYNNEI come from the germline V gene. The CDR3 sequence is CASSAGQAGTDTQYF. DNA of the CDR3: TGTGCCAGCAGCGCCGGACAGGCGGGCACAGATACGCAGTATTTT.

This clonotype was observed a few times. This chain links TRBV9 with TRBJ2-6, with D perhaps TRBD1 (5 bases). The CDR3 extends over 16 amino acids. Trimming shortened V by 0 bases and J by 4 bases, and 11 bases separated the two germline ends. The V gene's germline CDR1 is SGDLS and CDR2 YYNGEE. CDR3 in amino acids: CASSVGQGPGANVLTF. The CDR3 coding sequence is TGTGCCAGCAGCGTAGGTCAGGGTCCAGGGGCCAACGTCCTGACTTTC.

This clonotype has just a few counts. The CDR3 DNA sequence: TGTGCCATCAGCGGGGGCGACTATGGCTACACCTTC. It codes for CAISGGDYGYTF. The chain has TRBV10-3 and TRBJ1-2; possibly TRBD1 for D (6 bases). CDR3 length: 12 residues. CDR1 is ENHRY and CDR2 is SYGVKD in the germline V gene. Trimming shortened V by 6 bases and J by 3 bases, and 8 bases separated the two germline ends.

This clonotype was picked up a small number of times. This sequence joins TRBV3-1 and TRBJ2-5; 9 nucleotides match TRBD1. Looked up from germline, CDR1 is LGHDT and CDR2 is YNNKEL (reference sequence). This CDR3 contains 15 residues. The trim removed 3 bases at V and 3 bases at J, leaving 5 bases unmatched. The CDR3 DNA reads TGTGCCAGCAGCCAGGATCGGACAGGGGAAGAGACCCAGTACTTC. Translating gives CASSQDRTGEETQYF.

CDR3 region: CASSPSEDTEAFF. The CDR3, as DNA: TGTGCCAGCAGCCCTTCGGAGGACACTGAAGCTTTCTTT. The rearrangement joins TRBV3-1 to TRBJ1-1, with D uncertain. Per germline, CDR1 LGHDT and CDR2 YNNKEL (reference sequence). The V end was cut by 4 bases, the J end by 3 bases, with 9 bases between. CDR3 length: 13 residues.

The J gene is TRBJ2-7, the V gene TRBV12-3 or TRBV12-4, with TRBD1 identical over 8 bases. The CDR3 has 14 residues. Trimming cost V 1 base and J 5 bases; bases outside gene matches: 4. CDR3 bases: TGTGCCAGCAGTTTAGGGACAGGGTCGAACGAGCAGTACTTC. This gives the protein CASSLGTGSNEQYF.

This clonotype showed up just a few times. The chain is built from TRBV5-6 and TRBJ2-1; 8 bases align to TRBD1. This CDR3 has 16 amino acids. The V gene end was trimmed by 4 bases and the J gene end by 3 bases; junction bases not matched to a gene: 9. The germline gives CDR1 SGHDT, CDR2 YYEEEE. CDR3 sequence (DNA): TGTGCCAGCAGCCCACTCACAACAGGGGGCTACAATGAGCAGTTCTTC. It yields the protein CASSPLTTGGYNEQFF.

The J gene is TRBJ2-7, the V gene TRBV20-1, with TRBD1 matching 7 bases. Germline assignment: CDR1 DFQATT and CDR2 SNEGSKA (reference sequence). The CDR3 runs 16 residues. J gave up 2 bases and V 0 bases, and 10 bases lay outside the gene matches. This chain's CDR3 is CSARDAEGTATYEQYF. CDR3 nucleotides: TGCAGTGCTAGAGACGCAGAGGGGACAGCTACCTACGAGCAGTACTTC.

This clonotype was picked up a small number of times. V and J are TRBV28 and TRBJ2-1; perhaps TRBD2 as D (5 bases). From germline, CDR1 is MDHEN and CDR2 SYDVKM. This CDR3 is 14 amino acids long. Deletions cut 5 bases from V and 4 bases from J, with 12 bases between. Here the CDR3 reads CASSPLEGYNEQFF. The CDR3 DNA reads as TGTGCCAGCAGTCCACTTGAGGGATACAATGAGCAGTTCTTC.

This clonotype was seen many times. V gene TRBV7-9 combines with J gene TRBJ2-7; either TRBD1 or TRBD2 may fit D (5 bases each). Trimming stripped 11 bases from V and 6 bases from J, with 14 bases between. Germline V gene sequence: CDR1 SEHNR, CDR2 FQNEAQ (reference sequence). The CDR3 length is 11 residues. The CDR3 bases are TGTGCCGCGGCCGAGGGGCGCGAGCAGTACTTC. Its protein is CAAAEGREQYF.

The chain employs TRBV10-3 and TRBJ2-4, with TRBD1 as a possible D gene (6 bases). CDR3 length: 17 amino acids. The V gene lost 0 bases and the J gene lost 1 base, with 13 bases spanning the gap. CDR1 ENHRY and CDR2 SYGVKD come from the germline V gene. The CDR3 nucleotides read TGTGCCATCAGTGAGTCCGGCAGGGGAAGGGCCAAAAACATTCAGTACTTC. As protein: CAISESGRGRAKNIQYF.

This clonotype was detected ten times or more. V usage is TRBV5-1 and J usage is TRBJ1-1; possible D gene TRBD1, 5 bases. Germline values: CDR1 SGHRS, CDR2 YFSETQ. The CDR3 runs 14 residues. Deletions cut 7 bases from V and 4 bases from J, with 17 bases between. CDR3 region: CASARDPEGTEAFF. DNA of the CDR3: TGCGCCAGCGCCAGGGATCCCGAGGGCACTGAAGCTTTCTTT.

The chain recombines TRBV18 with TRBJ1-1; 7 nucleotides match TRBD1. Germline V gives CDR1 KGHSH, CDR2 LQKENI. The ends lost 3 bases at V and 4 bases at J; junction bases unmatched: 5. The CDR3 contains 14 residues. The CDR3 reads CASSPRQGATEAFF. The DNA for the CDR3 is TGTGCCAGCTCACCGAGACAGGGTGCCACTGAAGCTTTCTTT.

The V and J genes are TRBV27 and TRBJ1-6; D possibly corresponds to TRBD1 (5 bases). CDR3 size: 14 residues. CDR1 is MNHEY and CDR2 is SMNVEV in the germline V gene (reference sequence). V was cut by 7 bases and J by 14 bases, with 21 bases left in between. In DNA form, the CDR3 reads TGTGCCAGCAAATTAGGGGAGTTTTTGGGGACCCTCCACTTT. This gives the protein CASKLGEFLGTLHF.

In this sample, this clonotype turned up many times. The chain couples TRBV30 to TRBJ2-1, with D possibly TRBD1 on 7 matching bases. CDR3 length: 13 amino acids. Germline values: CDR1 GTSNPN, CDR2 SVGIG (reference sequence). V was pared by 5 bases and J by 8 bases, with 16 bases between. CDR3: CAWQGGGLHEQFF. DNA of the CDR3: TGTGCCTGGCAGGGGGGTGGTTTGCATGAGCAGTTCTTC.

The chain couples TRBV20-1 to TRBJ2-3; D call uncertain. In germline, CDR1 is DFQATT, CDR2 SNEGSKA (reference sequence). V lost 3 bases, J lost 6 bases, and 4 bases lay in between. The CDR3 consists of 10 residues. CDR3: CSARRDTQYF. The CDR3 DNA follows: TGCAGTGCTAGGCGGGATACGCAGTATTTT.

The rearrangement joins TRBV12-3 or TRBV12-4 to TRBJ2-1, with 7 positions matching TRBD2. There are 12 residues in the CDR3. V gave up 6 bases and J gave up 4 bases; unmatched junction bases: 0. The CDR3 sequence is CASRGLYNEQFF. Written as DNA, the CDR3 is TGTGCCAGCAGGGGACTATACAATGAGCAGTTCTTC.

The chain combines TRBV11-2 with TRBJ1-2; D may be TRBD1 (6 bases). CDR3 size: 13 residues. CDR1 is SGHAT, CDR2 FQNNGV, per germline. V lost 5 bases to trimming and J lost 2 bases, with 9 bases between them. CDR3 protein: CASSTGTNYGYTF. The CDR3 DNA follows: TGTGCCAGCAGCACAGGGACAAACTATGGCTACACCTTC.

The CDR3 sequence is CASSFGTGGVGLTYEQYF. Written as DNA, the CDR3 is TGTGCCAGCAGCTTCGGGACAGGGGGCGTAGGATTAACCTACGAGCAGTACTTC. The V and J genes are TRBV7-9 and TRBJ2-7; 12 nucleotides agree with TRBD1. The junction had 11 bases not matched to a gene; V was cut back by 3 bases and J by 2 bases. The germline CDR1 and CDR2 sequences are SEHNR and FQNEAQ (reference sequence). The CDR3 runs 18 residues.

The V and J genes are TRBV19 and TRBJ1-5; D may be TRBD1 (5 bases). CDR1 is LNHDA and CDR2 is SQIVND in the germline V gene (reference sequence). The V gene lost 7 bases and the J gene lost 6 bases, with 16 bases spanning the gap. This CDR3 comprises 14 residues. CDR3 amino acids: CASTLGVYGQPQHF. CDR3 nucleotides: TGTGCCAGTACCCTAGGGGTTTACGGTCAGCCCCAGCATTTT.

The rearrangement joins TRBV5-4 to TRBJ2-7, with D possibly being TRBD1 or TRBD2 (6 bases each). The length of the CDR3 is 15 residues. V shed 6 bases and J shed 2 bases, with 18 bases lying between them. Germline V gene sequence: CDR1 SGHNT, CDR2 YYREEE (reference sequence). CDR3 nucleotides: TGTGCCAGCACCCGGAGGGGGATGGGGCCCTACGAGCAGTACTTC. It yields the protein CASTRRGMGPYEQYF. Full variable domain (rest looked up from reference TRBV5-4 and TRBJ2-7): ETGVTQSPTHLIKTRGQQVTLRCSSQSGHNTVSWYQQALGQGPQFIFQYYREEENGRGNFPPRFSGLQFPNYSSELNVNALELDDSALYLCASTRRGMGPYEQYFGPGTRLTVT.